Described below is a single T cell receptor (beta chain) sequence and its context. The target antigen is unknown. Germline loops: CDR1 GTSNPN, CDR2 SVGIG (reference sequence). This CDR3 spans 15 amino acids. V trimming: 2 bases; J trimming: 2 bases; junction bases outside the gene matches: 6. This entry is derived from a study of T cells in Graves' hyperthyroidism and ophthalmopathy. The PBMCs were sourced from fresh peripheral blood (about 9.7 ml). Study observations and caveats: Ophthalmopathy, as predicted by the model, came a median 6.5 months after the prediction. Blood also carried most thyroid clonotypes expanded above 0.001.

The TCR beta CDR3 regions underwent amplification using RNA transcripts as the source. Carried out on the TCR CDR3, a first-round RT-PCR used the HTBI primer set. MiXCR was run by TCRdb on the multiplex PCR reads, yielding one entry per CDR3 protein. The table shows more than 300,000 distinct CDR3 sequences, with under 15% occurring only once. The sequence derives from a woman under 30 with Graves' hyperthyroidism. Sequences were obtained from blood. The J gene is TRBJ1-5, the V gene TRBV30; 7 nucleotides align to TRBD1. CDR3 nucleotide sequence: TGTGCCTGGAGTTCCGGGACAGCAGGCAATCAGCCCCAGCATTTT. Translated: CAWSSGTAGNQPQHF.